The 5 T cell receptor beta chains listed next were all sequenced from one sample in a study of CD8+CD57+ T cells in acquired aplastic anemia. CDR3 and TCR beta VDJ profiling relied on genomic DNA as the template. TCRdb reanalysed the reads using MiXCR and keeps one entry per CDR3 protein. In the table there are around 190,000 distinct CDR3 sequences, around 50% of which are singletons. Patients chosen for sequencing had shown CD8+CD57+ cell expansion by flow cytometry. Source material: sorted CD4+, CD8+, or CD8+CD57+ T cells (not recorded which) from PBMCs. The receptors derive from a human donor with aplastic anemia.

The genes are TRBV20-1 and TRBJ2-7; D not certain. Trimming removed 4 bases at V and 5 bases at J, with 12 bases between. Per the germline V gene, CDR1 is DFQATT and CDR2 is SNEGSKA (reference sequence). The CDR3 covers 12 residues. CDR3 region: CSATPSEDEQYF. The DNA for the CDR3 is TGCAGTGCTACCCCCTCTGAGGACGAGCAGTACTTC.

This clonotype was seen many times. The J gene is TRBJ2-7, the V gene TRBV6-6; TRBD2 matches at 8 bases. Germline assignment: CDR1 MNHNY and CDR2 SVGAGI (reference sequence). With V trimmed by 3 bases and J by 6 bases, 16 bases remained unmatched. This CDR3 has 17 residues. The CDR3 DNA sequence: TGTGCCAGCAGTTATCTTTTGCGGGGGGTATCCCTGAGCGAGCAGTACTTC. Encoded protein: CASSYLLRGVSLSEQYF.

This clonotype was counted a few times. The chain combines TRBV2 with TRBJ2-5, with no clear D. The CDR3 is made up of 14 amino acids. From germline, CDR1 is SNHLY and CDR2 FYNNEI. Trimming cost V 2 bases and J 0 bases, with 7 bases left between them. The CDR3 DNA reads as TGTGCCAGCAGTGAAATAAGTAACCAAGAGACCCAGTACTTC. Encoded protein: CASSEISNQETQYF.

The sample holds many counts of this clonotype. The rearrangement links TRBV20-1 to TRBJ1-2, with TRBD1 matching over 7 bases. Germline V lookup: CDR1 DFQATT, CDR2 SNEGSKA (reference sequence). The CDR3 is made up of 12 amino acids. With 5 bases clipped from V and 8 bases from J, the junction kept 8 bases outside the gene matches. The CDR3 DNA is TGCAGTGCTCTACTGACAGGGAACGGCTACACCTTC. Translated, it gives CSALLTGNGYTF.

This clonotype was detected ten times or more. The chain uses TRBV12-3 or TRBV12-4 and TRBJ2-3; D gene uncertain. The V end was cut by 5 bases, the J end by 3 bases, with 15 bases between. The CDR3 has 15 amino acids. DNA of the CDR3: TGTGCCAGCAGTCCCCAGCTAGGAAGGACAGATACGCAGTATTTT. Amino acid sequence: CASSPQLGRTDTQYF.